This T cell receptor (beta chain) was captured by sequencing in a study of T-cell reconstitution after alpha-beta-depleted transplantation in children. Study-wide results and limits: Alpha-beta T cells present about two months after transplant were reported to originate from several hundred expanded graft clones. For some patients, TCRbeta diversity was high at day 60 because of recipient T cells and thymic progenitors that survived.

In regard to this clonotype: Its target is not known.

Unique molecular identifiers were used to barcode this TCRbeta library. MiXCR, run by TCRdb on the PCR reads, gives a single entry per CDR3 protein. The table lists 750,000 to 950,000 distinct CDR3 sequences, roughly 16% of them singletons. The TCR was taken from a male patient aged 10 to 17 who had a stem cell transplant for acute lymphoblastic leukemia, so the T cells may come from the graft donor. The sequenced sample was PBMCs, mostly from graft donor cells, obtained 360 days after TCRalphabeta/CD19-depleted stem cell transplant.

In DNA, the CDR3 is TGCAGCGTCCTCCGGACAGGGGCCTACGAGCAGTACTTC. This sequence encodes CSVLRTGAYEQYF. The chain is built from TRBV29-1 and TRBJ2-7, with TRBD1 identical over 9 bases. V was pared by 6 bases and J by 2 bases, with 5 bases of the junction left unmatched. The CDR3 has 13 amino acids. Germline V CDR1 and CDR2: SQVTM, ANQGSEA.